A selection of T cell receptor beta chains follows, all from one sample in a study of blood T cell repertoires in COVID-19. Clones were sequenced by immunoSEQ multiplex PCR, and TCRdb holds only the in-frame ones, with some missing. The table lists fewer than 350,000 clones, around 90% of them singletons, with 2.3% in the top ten. The sequenced sample consisted of PBMCs or T cells enriched from blood (not recorded which). Every receptor here comes from a woman aged 40 to 50 with acute COVID-19. CDR3s include the opening cysteine and the closing phenylalanine or tryptophan. Not every row has a clone size; where given, it reads once, few, many or a size class.

j_call v_call clone_size cdr3_aa
TRBJ1-4 TRBV10-3 - CAIKDSNNEKLFF
TRBJ1-2 TRBV7-8 - CASSLAAGSYGYTF
TRBJ2-1 TRBV5-6 - CASSDDRGIEQFF
TRBJ1-5 TRBV7-9 - CASSPPGNQPQHF
TRBJ2-1 TRBV4-1 few CASSQDHSGTYNEQFF
TRBJ2-7 TRBV19 once CASSTGDGEQYF
TRBJ1-2 TRBV11-3 - CASTQTGNYGYTF
TRBJ1-1 TRBV30 - CAWSGQVNTEAFF
TRBJ2-7 TRBV28 - CASSLGQPAYEQYF
TRBJ2-2 TRBV5-6 - CASTPLGGLANTGELFF
TRBJ1-1 TRBV3-1/TRBV3-2 once CASSRQGASEAFF
TRBJ2-6 TRBV28 - CASSPLGIGSGANVLTF
TRBJ1-1 TRBV19 - CASRPDRMNTEAFF
TRBJ1-1 TRBV27 - CASSLREGGTEAFF
TRBJ1-6 TRBV6-5 - CASSYGHHNSPLHF
TRBJ2-1 TRBV19 - CASTSDSSYNEQFF
TRBJ2-3 TRBV25-1 - CASSDSGLAFDTQYF
TRBJ1-5 TRBV30 - CAWSGQNLNQPQHF
TRBJ2-7 TRBV7-6 - CASSITGGMTSEQYF
TRBJ1-2 TRBV5-5 - CASSLSGNYGYTF
TRBJ1-5 TRBV9 - CASSVGGNSNQPQHF
TRBJ1-4 TRBV7-9 - CASSQGQGSFSNEKLFF
TRBJ1-4 TRBV6-1 - CASSEASRPGGFEKLFF
TRBJ2-3 TRBV6-5 - CASRAGGRGTDTQYF
TRBJ1-2 TRBV6-5 - CASTTRANYGYTF
TRBJ2-2 TRBV7-6 - CASSLGGLREGDTGELFF
TRBJ2-7 TRBV18 - CASSHGTGNEQYF
TRBJ2-1 TRBV9 - CASSPRDYPSYNEQFF
TRBJ2-3 TRBV7-9 - CATGTSGSTDTQYF
TRBJ1-2 TRBV5-8 - CASSLTLTGGYTF
TRBJ1-2 TRBV24-1 once CATSDFSGGDYGYTF
TRBJ1-6 TRBV30 - CAWSPLKRGNNSPLHF
TRBJ1-6 TRBV18 - CASSRTGSSYNSPLHF
TRBJ1-3 TRBV28 - CASSLSQGYTLGNTIYF
TRBJ2-5 TRBV30 - CAWSGGAQETQYF
TRBJ1-2 TRBV2 - CASSEGVGTGRF
TRBJ2-6 TRBV7-9 - CASSPGQGVLGSGANVLTF
TRBJ1-2 TRBV6-5 - CASREGTGGTGGYTF
TRBJ1-2 TRBV2 - CASSYLYGYTF
TRBJ2-3 TRBV20-1 - CSALATDTQYF
TRBJ2-7 TRBV9 - CASSDRYAYEQYF
TRBJ1-1 TRBV19 - CASSIGSGDKAFF
TRBJ2-1 TRBV28 - CASTSSGDREVNEQFF
TRBJ1-1 TRBV29-1 - CSVLTENTEAFF
TRBJ2-7 TRBV27 few CASSPLSPTGTYEQYF
TRBJ2-1 TRBV12-3/TRBV12-4 - CASSLYGGKFF
TRBJ2-5 TRBV24-1 once CAIGTGETQYF
TRBJ2-3 TRBV7-6 - CASSLSGDTQYF
TRBJ2-1 TRBV24-1 - CATSDWGSLGGNEQFF
TRBJ2-7 TRBV7-8 - CASSLGPSYEQYF
TRBJ2-6 TRBV19 - CASSIQGSRAGANVLTF
TRBJ1-3 TRBV5-8 - CASSRTDRGTPGNTIYF